This entry lists 24 T cell receptor beta chains sequenced from one sample in a study of blood T cells in healthy people across ages. Primers used in a second PCR of about 6 to 11 cycles were a sample-barcoded 5' primer and a J-beta primer mix. From the 5' RACE reads, TCRdb called clonotypes with MiXCR, one entry per CDR3 protein. The sample lists 540,000 or so distinct CDR3 sequences, approximately 25% occurring once. These data are also associated with another study on T cells of mothers and their children.

Sequences were obtained from blood. Receptor source: a boy younger than 18 in good health.

By sample share, this clonotype is medium-sized. V gene TRBV3-1 combines with J gene TRBJ2-2, with 12 bases that match TRBD2. This CDR3 has 16 amino acids. The germline V gene has CDR1 LGHDT and CDR2 YNNKEL (reference sequence). Unmatched junction bases numbered 10, after V lost 11 bases and J lost 3 bases. The CDR3 bases are TGTGCCTGCCGGGCTAGCGGGGGGGCCTACACCGGGGAGCTGTTTTTT. Translated, it gives CACRASGGAYTGELFF. The full variable domain, with the rest looked up from reference TRBV3-1 and TRBJ2-2, is DTAVSQTPKYLVTQMGNDKSIKCEQNLGHDTMYWYKQDSKKFLKIMFSYNNKELIINETVPNRFSPKSPDKAHLNLHINSLELGDSAVYFCACRASGGAYTGELFFGEGSRLTVL.

Only a few counts were recorded for this clonotype. This chain links TRBV24-1 with TRBJ2-1; no reliable D call. V was shortened by 1 base and J by 0 bases, with 12 bases between the two germline ends. The CDR3 extends over 17 amino acids. The germline V gene encodes CDR1 KGHDR and CDR2 SFDVKD. For the CDR3, the DNA is TGTGCCACCAGTGATTTTTCACCGGGTAGCTCCTACAATGAGCAGTTCTTC. This translates into CATSDFSPGSSYNEQFF.

This clonotype was found a few times. One end of the junction does not line up with germline, which may come from a read error. This chain uses TRBV15 with TRBJ1-4; perhaps TRBD1 as D (5 bases). Per the germline V gene, CDR1 is LNHNV and CDR2 is YYDKDF (reference sequence). CDR3 length: 15 residues. CDR3 protein: CATSVQDRGDEKLFF. The CDR3 nucleotides read TGCGCCACCAGCGTCCAAGATAGGGGCGATGAAAAACTGTTTTTT.

The sample holds a few counts of this clonotype. V usage is TRBV3-1 and J usage is TRBJ2-7; 7 bases agree with TRBD1. This CDR3 has 14 residues. Germline lookup yields CDR1 LGHDT and CDR2 YNNKEL (reference sequence). V lost 3 bases to trimming and J lost 3 bases; unmatched junction nucleotides: 5. This CDR3 is CASSQQGEYYEQYF. CDR3 DNA: TGTGCCAGCAGCCAGCAGGGGGAATACTACGAGCAGTACTTC.

The chain uses TRBV29-1 and TRBJ2-5; D is undetermined. The CDR3 is 11 residues long. The germline CDR1 and CDR2 sequences are SQVTM and ANQGSEA. The V end was cut by 3 bases, the J end by 5 bases, with 7 bases between. Here the CDR3 DNA reads TGCAGCGTTGATTGGCGGGAGACCCAGTACTTC. This encodes CSVDWRETQYF.

This clonotype was recorded at least ten times. V is TRBV4-3 and J is TRBJ2-5; 7 bases agree with TRBD1. Germline assignment: CDR1 LGHNA and CDR2 YSLEER. The ends lost 2 bases at V and 2 bases at J; junction bases unmatched: 11. The CDR3 has 17 amino acids. The CDR3 here is CASSQRVNRGPQETQYF. The CDR3 region has the DNA TGCGCCAGCAGCCAAAGGGTCAACAGGGGCCCTCAAGAGACCCAGTACTTC.

Only a few counts were recorded for this clonotype. The chain joins TRBV29-1 to TRBJ1-2; D possibly corresponds to TRBD1 (5 bases). Germline values: CDR1 SQVTM, CDR2 ANQGSEA. This CDR3 is built from 16 residues. The germline V and J ends were trimmed by 6 bases and 4 bases, with 24 bases remaining between them. CDR3 DNA sequence: TGCAGCGTCAAAGCTTCCCCTACGGGACTCGGCTATGGCTACACCTTC. Translated: CSVKASPTGLGYGYTF. The entire variable domain, with the rest obtained from reference TRBV29-1 and TRBJ1-2, is as follows: SAVISQKPSRDICQRGTSLTIQCQVDSQVTMMFWYRQQPGQSLTLIATANQGSEATYESGFVIDKFPISRPNLTFSTLTVSNMSPEDSSIYLCSVKASPTGLGYGYTFGSGTRLTVV.

The chain links TRBV25-1 to TRBJ2-7; maybe TRBD1 (6 bases). Germline V gives CDR1 MGHDK, CDR2 SYGVNS. V shed 6 bases and J shed 2 bases, with 17 bases lying between them. The CDR3 has 15 residues. CDR3 protein: CASRVADRGPYEQYF. The CDR3 region has the DNA TGTGCCAGCAGGGTGGCGGACAGAGGGCCCTACGAGCAGTACTTC.

This clonotype was counted a few times. This rearrangement joins TRBV6-1 to TRBJ2-4; 8 bases are a match to TRBD1. J was trimmed by 8 bases and V by 5 bases; bases with no gene match: 8. This CDR3 is 14 amino acids long. Germline V gives CDR1 MNHNS, CDR2 SASEGT. The CDR3 DNA reads as TGTGCCAGCAGTAGCGCAGGGGGCGGGGACATTCAGTACTTC. It specifies CASSSAGGGDIQYF.

The chain carries TRBV5-1 and TRBJ2-5; D is possibly TRBD2 (5 bases). The CDR3 is 18 residues long. V was trimmed by 4 bases and J by 0 bases, leaving 22 bases between them. CDR1 and CDR2 from the germline V gene are SGHRS and YFSETQ. The CDR3 is CASSQPVRAAGYQETQYF. Here the CDR3 DNA reads TGCGCCAGCAGCCAACCGGTGCGGGCGGCGGGTTACCAAGAGACCCAGTACTTC.

This clonotype was counted between two and nine times. This chain's CDR3 is CASSSRVDNEQFF. DNA for the CDR3: TGTGCCAGCTCAAGCAGGGTAGACAATGAGCAGTTCTTC. V and J are TRBV18 and TRBJ2-5, with D possibly matching TRBD1 (5 bases). The DNA matches TRBJ2-1 better at its end, which makes the J call doubtful. The germline V gene encodes CDR1 KGHSH and CDR2 LQKENI. CDR3 size: 13 residues.

J is TRBJ2-2 and V is TRBV9, with D perhaps TRBD1 (5 bases). The ends were cut back, 7 bases at V and 0 bases at J, with 10 bases in the middle. The CDR3 is 14 residues long. Germline V gene data show CDR1 as SGDLS and CDR2 as YYNGEE. The CDR3 DNA reads TGTGCCAGCGGTTGGGGCACGAACACCGGGGAGCTGTTTTTT. Encoded protein: CASGWGTNTGELFF.

This clonotype was seen a handful of times. The rearrangement uses TRBV18 and TRBJ2-7; 11 bases are a match to TRBD2. From germline, CDR1 is KGHSH and CDR2 LQKENI. The length of the CDR3 is 14 residues. J lost 5 bases, V lost 5 bases, and 5 bases had no gene match. This chain's CDR3 is CASSMTSGTDEQYF. The CDR3, as DNA: TGTGCCAGCTCAATGACTAGCGGGACTGACGAGCAGTACTTC.

The sample holds a few counts of this clonotype. The chain employs TRBV28 and TRBJ1-4; 11 bases fit TRBD1. The CDR3 covers 15 residues. V was pared by 3 bases and J by 6 bases, with 3 bases of the junction left unmatched. Germline V gives CDR1 MDHEN, CDR2 SYDVKM. The CDR3 here is CASSFRDRGDEKLFF. The CDR3 region has the DNA TGTGCCAGCAGTTTCCGGGACAGGGGGGATGAAAAACTGTTTTTT.

This clonotype was counted between two and nine times. The V call is TRBV6-1, the J call TRBJ2-2; 8 positions match TRBD2. The CDR3 sequence is 16 residues long. The J segment lost 2 bases and the V segment lost 6 bases, leaving 8 bases of the junction unmatched. Germline CDR1 and CDR2: MNHNS and SASEGT. The CDR3 region has the DNA TGTGCCAGCAGGATTGAAGCGGGAGTTAACACCGGGGAGCTGTTTTTT. This sequence encodes CASRIEAGVNTGELFF.

This chain links TRBV7-2 with TRBJ2-5, with 11 bases lining up with TRBD2. From germline, CDR1 is SGHTA and CDR2 FQGNSA. This CDR3 spans 16 amino acids. J lost 0 bases, V lost 3 bases, and 3 bases had no gene match. In DNA form, the CDR3 reads TGTGCCAGCAGCTTGGGACTAGCGGCGTACCAAGAGACCCAGTACTTC. Its translation: CASSLGLAAYQETQYF.

This clonotype showed up just a few times. The chain employs TRBV20-1 and TRBJ2-1; the match to TRBD2 covers 12 bases. The CDR3 contains 15 residues. Germline V gene sequence: CDR1 DFQATT, CDR2 SNEGSKA (reference sequence). V shed 1 base and J 6 bases; nucleotides not matched to a gene: 4. In DNA, the CDR3 is TGCAGTGCTAGAGCGACTAGCGGGAGCTCCAATGAGCAGTTCTTC. Translation: CSARATSGSSNEQFF.

This clonotype was observed a few times. The V and J genes are TRBV18 and TRBJ1-1; D may be TRBD1 (6 bases). V was shortened by 8 bases and J by 2 bases, with 15 bases between the two germline ends. The CDR3 is 14 residues long. Germline-derived CDR1 and CDR2 are KGHSH and LQKENI. For the CDR3, the DNA is TGTGCCAGCCAACAGGGACAATCTAACACTGAAGCTTTCTTT. Its translation: CASQQGQSNTEAFF.

This clonotype has a handful of counts. V usage is TRBV7-9 and J usage is TRBJ2-1; D is possibly TRBD1 or TRBD2 (5 bases each). CDR1 and CDR2 (germline): SEHNR, FQNEAQ (reference sequence). This CDR3 comprises 17 residues. Trimming removed 1 base at V and 8 bases at J, with 21 bases between. The DNA for the CDR3 is TGTGCCAGCAGCTTAGGGACCGGGACCGTCCTTTTGGATGAGCAGTTCTTC. It is translated as CASSLGTGTVLLDEQFF.

This chain uses TRBV6-1 with TRBJ2-5; 11 bases fit TRBD2. The CDR3 runs to 16 residues. Germline-derived CDR1 and CDR2 are MNHNS and SASEGT. The V gene end was trimmed by 5 bases and the J gene end by 3 bases; junction bases not matched to a gene: 8. CDR3 DNA sequence: TGTGCCAGCAGTCTCGGGCCGGGACTAGCGGAAGAGACCCAGTACTTC. Translation: CASSLGPGLAEETQYF.

The rearrangement links TRBV4-2 to TRBJ2-6; unclear D gene. This CDR3 region has 19 residues. CDR1 is LGHNA, CDR2 YNFKEQ, per germline. V was cut by 0 bases and J by 0 bases, with 15 bases left in between. CDR3 nucleotides: TGTGCCAGCAGCCAAGATGGGCGGTGGCACCTCTCTGGGGCCAACGTCCTGACTTTC. Its protein is CASSQDGRWHLSGANVLTF.

A few counts support this clonotype. This chain joins TRBV7-2 and TRBJ2-2; 10 bases fit TRBD1. In germline, CDR1 is SGHTA, CDR2 FQGNSA. The ends lost 6 bases at V and 6 bases at J; junction bases unmatched: 7. CDR3 length: 15 amino acids. CDR3 nucleotides: TGTGCCAGCAGTTCTCGGGACAGGGGTTCCGGGGAGCTGTTTTTT. Amino acids: CASSSRDRGSGELFF.

V is TRBV4-2 and J is TRBJ2-5; D is undetermined. Trimming pared 3 bases from V and 7 bases from J, leaving 18 bases between. The CDR3 has 15 amino acids. Germline CDR1 LGHNA, CDR2 YNFKEQ. The CDR3 bases are TGTGCCAGCAGCCAGGGTCGACTGTTGAGAGGGACCCAGTACTTC. It codes for CASSQGRLLRGTQYF.

The gene calls are TRBV9 and TRBJ2-2, with TRBD1 matching over 9 bases. This CDR3 is built from 13 residues. The germline gives CDR1 SGDLS, CDR2 YYNGEE. V shed 7 bases, J shed 7 bases, and the junction held 5 bases outside the gene matches. CDR3 bases: TGTGCCAGCGGACAGGGGTCGGACGGGGAGCTGTTTTTT. Translation: CASGQGSDGELFF.